The 22 T cell receptor beta chains below all came from one sample that was sequenced in a study of early T cells in non-severe SARS-CoV-2 infection. TCRdb recomputed calls from the 5' RACE reads with MiXCR, one row per CDR3 protein. The sample gives about 87,000 distinct CDR3 sequences, 14% of which show up once; under 7.5% is in the top ten. Source material: whole blood. The origin of the receptors is an adult who was a healthcare worker with PCR-confirmed SARS-CoV-2 infection or an uninfected control (not recorded which).

The table lists this clonotype with a few counts. This chain links TRBV7-9 with TRBJ1-1; D not resolved. CDR3 size: 13 residues. Per germline, CDR1 SEHNR and CDR2 FQNEAQ (reference sequence). Trimming stripped 1 base from V and 5 bases from J, with 8 bases between. CDR3 DNA sequence: TGTGCCAGCAGCTTAGGGTCGGGAACTGAAGCTTTCTTT. Translating gives CASSLGSGTEAFF.

J is TRBJ2-1 and V is TRBV20-1, with a tentative D call TRBD1 (6 bases). Per germline, CDR1 DFQATT and CDR2 SNEGSKA (reference sequence). V lost 8 bases, J lost 9 bases, and 17 bases lay in between. This CDR3 spans 12 amino acids. CDR3 amino acids: CSSKRWGREQFF. The DNA of the CDR3 is TGCAGTTCAAAGCGGTGGGGGCGTGAGCAGTTCTTC.

This clonotype was seen many times. J is TRBJ1-4 and V is TRBV29-1; D not certain. The CDR3 runs 14 residues. With 6 bases removed from V and 7 bases from J, the gap between germline ends came to 18 bases. Germline CDR1 SQVTM, CDR2 ANQGSEA. The CDR3 sequence: CSVDAPGEPEKLFF. For the CDR3, the DNA is TGCAGCGTGGACGCCCCGGGCGAGCCTGAAAAACTGTTTTTT.

This clonotype has at least ten counts. V and J are TRBV5-5 and TRBJ2-2; D is perhaps TRBD1 (6 bases). The V and J ends lost 5 bases and 4 bases respectively, with 18 bases between them. The CDR3 is 16 residues long. CDR1 is SGHKS and CDR2 is YYEKEE in the germline V gene (reference sequence). Here the CDR3 reads CASSWGTGPGTGELFF. For the CDR3, the DNA is TGTGCCAGCAGTTGGGGTACAGGGCCGGGCACCGGGGAGCTGTTTTTT.

This clonotype occurred a few times. This sequence joins TRBV29-1 and TRBJ1-3; no reliable D call. The CDR3 has 11 residues. Germline lookup yields CDR1 SQVTM and CDR2 ANQGSEA. The V gene lost 8 bases and the J gene lost 4 bases, with 9 bases spanning the gap. In DNA, the CDR3 is TGCAGCTCCACGCGCGGAAACACCATATATTTT. Translated, it gives CSSTRGNTIYF.

The rearrangement uses TRBV3-1 and TRBJ2-2; TRBD1 might be the D (6 bases). Germline-derived CDR1 and CDR2 are LGHDT and YNNKEL (reference sequence). Trimming took 4 bases from V and 7 from J, leaving 13 bases between them. The CDR3 consists of 14 residues. CDR3 DNA sequence: TGTGCCAGCAGCCGGCAGGGGAATAGCGGGGAGCTGTTTTTT. As protein: CASSRQGNSGELFF.

The chain carries TRBV12-3 or TRBV12-4 and TRBJ2-7, with no clear D. V was pared by 6 bases and J by 2 bases, with 8 bases between. The CDR3 contains 12 residues. The CDR3 region is CASSPTAYEQYF. Here the CDR3 DNA reads TGTGCCAGCAGCCCCACCGCCTACGAGCAGTACTTC.

Comment on this clonotype: One base away lies a much larger clone, so this may be a sequencing read error. The rearrangement links TRBV18 to TRBJ1-1; D remains ambiguous. V was trimmed by 1 base and J by 1 base, leaving 10 bases between them. This CDR3 comprises 15 residues. Germline CDR1 reads KGHSH; CDR2 reads LQKENI. CDR3 residues: CASSPQRDSNTEAFF. The CDR3 coding sequence is TGTGCCAGCTCACCACAACGGGATTCGAACACTGAAGCTTTCTTT.

This clonotype has ten or more counts. This chain uses TRBV6-5 with TRBJ2-5; 11 nucleotides align to TRBD2. Losses at the gene ends were 0 bases for V and 5 bases for J; bases not matched to a gene: 5. Germline V lookup: CDR1 MNHEY, CDR2 SVGAGI. This CDR3 spans 16 amino acids. The CDR3 loop reads CASSYSSGGAEETQYF. The CDR3 nucleotides read TGTGCCAGCAGTTACTCTAGCGGGGGGGCTGAGGAGACCCAGTACTTC.

This clonotype was seen a handful of times. CDR3 sequence reads: CASTGDSLLYGYTF. Here the CDR3 DNA reads TGTGCCAGCACGGGGGACAGCCTCCTCTATGGCTACACCTTC. The chain uses TRBV6-2 or TRBV6-3 and TRBJ1-2, with 7 nucleotides matching TRBD1. The germline V gene encodes CDR1 MNHEY and CDR2 SVGEGT. The CDR3 sequence is 14 residues long. The V gene end was trimmed by 7 bases and the J gene end by 4 bases; junction bases not matched to a gene: 9.

This rearrangement joins TRBV12-3 or TRBV12-4 to TRBJ2-5, with 7 nucleotides matching TRBD2. V gave up 7 bases and J gave up 2 bases; unmatched junction bases: 4. CDR3 length: 13 residues. The CDR3 spells CASTMGLQETQYF. DNA of the CDR3: TGTGCCAGCACAATGGGACTACAAGAGACCCAGTACTTC.

This clonotype was recorded a few times. The chain is built from TRBV11-2 and TRBJ2-4; 11 bases are shared with TRBD1. The germline CDR1 and CDR2 sequences are SGHAT and FQNNGV. The CDR3 covers 14 residues. Trimming cost V 4 bases and J 8 bases; bases outside gene matches: 4. The CDR3 nucleotides read TGTGCCAGCAGCTGGACAGGGGGCGAAGACATTCAGTACTTC. This encodes CASSWTGGEDIQYF.

The table lists this clonotype with many counts. This chain joins TRBV7-9 and TRBJ2-3; 9 nucleotides line up with TRBD2. CDR3 length: 15 amino acids. Germline assignment: CDR1 SEHNR and CDR2 FQNEAQ (reference sequence). With V trimmed by 2 bases and J by 4 bases, 4 bases remained unmatched. In DNA form, the CDR3 reads TGTGCCAGCAGCTTAAGGTCTAGCGGGGCAGATACGCAGTATTTT. This sequence encodes CASSLRSSGADTQYF.

This clonotype came up a few times. The chain employs TRBV29-1 and TRBJ1-1; no clear D gene. Germline V gene data show CDR1 as SQVTM and CDR2 as ANQGSEA. Trimming took 4 bases from V and 4 from J, leaving 13 bases between them. CDR3 length equals 13 residues. For the CDR3, the DNA is TGCAGCGTTGTAATCCTCCTCGGCACTGAAGCTTTCTTT. Protein: CSVVILLGTEAFF.

V and J are TRBV11-2 and TRBJ2-7; D could derive from TRBD1 or TRBD2 (5 bases each). This CDR3 comprises 15 residues. V lost 5 bases to trimming and J lost 4 bases, with 18 bases between them. Germline loops: CDR1 SGHAT, CDR2 FQNNGV. CDR3 loop: CASSNPGLAGYEQYF. The CDR3, as DNA: TGTGCCAGCAGCAACCCGGGGCTAGCAGGATACGAGCAGTACTTC.

The table lists this clonotype with many counts. The genes are TRBV28 and TRBJ2-2; D ambiguous. Germline V gene lookup returns CDR1 MDHEN and CDR2 SYDVKM. The ends were cut back, 2 bases at V and 4 bases at J, with 11 bases in the middle. CDR3 length: 15 amino acids. CDR3 DNA: TGTGCCAGCAGTTTAGGCAGGTTCGGCACCGGGGAGCTGTTTTTT. It codes for CASSLGRFGTGELFF.

CDR3 in amino acids: CASSLENLRDEQFF. The CDR3 DNA reads as TGCGCCAGCAGCTTGGAAAACCTTAGGGATGAGCAGTTCTTC. The chain joins TRBV5-1 to TRBJ2-1, with D unclear. Trimming took off 0 bases at V and 8 bases at J, with 12 bases between the two ends. Germline V gene sequence: CDR1 SGHRS, CDR2 YFSETQ. The CDR3 extends over 14 amino acids. The complete variable domain, with remaining parts taken from reference TRBV5-1 and TRBJ2-1, reads KAGVTQTPRYLIKTRGQQVTLSCSPISGHRSVSWYQQTPGQGLQFLFEYFSETQRNKGNFPGRFSGRQFSNSRSEMNVSTLELGDSALYLCASSLENLRDEQFFGPGTRLTVL.

The genes are TRBV6-2 or TRBV6-3 and TRBJ2-1; 11 nucleotides match TRBD2. Germline CDR1 is MNHEY and CDR2 is SVGEGT. J was trimmed by 8 bases and V by 6 bases; bases with no gene match: 21. The CDR3 is 19 residues long. As DNA, the CDR3 is TGTGCCAGCAGCTGGGATAGCGGGGGGGCCCGTGGGACACTTGATGAGCAGTTCTTC. It yields the protein CASSWDSGGARGTLDEQFF.

The chain employs TRBV28 and TRBJ2-1, with 12 bases matching TRBD2. V shed 9 bases and J 10 bases; nucleotides not matched to a gene: 4. The CDR3 consists of 12 residues. In germline, CDR1 is MDHEN, CDR2 SYDVKM. CDR3 DNA: TGTGCCAGTCCGACTAGCGGGGGAGAGCAGTTCTTC. This sequence encodes CASPTSGGEQFF.

This clonotype has ten or more counts. The chain has TRBV19 and TRBJ1-3, with no clear D. The V end lost 4 bases, the J end lost 4 bases, and 8 bases lay between the germline ends. From germline, CDR1 is LNHDA and CDR2 SQIVND (reference sequence). This CDR3 has 13 residues. The CDR3 bases are TGTGCCAGTAGTAACACAGACGGAAACACCATATATTTT. It is translated as CASSNTDGNTIYF.

CDR3 in DNA: TGTGCCAGCAGCCGGGCCGGCGAGTTAGCCAAAAACATTCAGTACTTC. Its protein product is CASSRAGELAKNIQYF. The chain joins TRBV28 to TRBJ2-4; D is undetermined. The CDR3 totals 16 residues. The V end lost 6 bases, the J end lost 0 bases, and 15 bases lay between the germline ends. The germline CDR1 and CDR2 sequences are MDHEN and SYDVKM.

This clonotype was seen ten or more times. A read error may produce the germline difference seen at one junction end. The V and J genes are TRBV9 and TRBJ1-1; tentative D call: TRBD1 (5 bases). The CDR3 is 15 residues long. The germline CDR1 and CDR2 sequences are SGDLS and YYNGEE. The CDR3 spells CASSSQPAPGREVFF. For the CDR3, the DNA is TGTGCCAGCAGCTCTCAACCAGCGCCGGGGCGTGAAGTTTTCTTT.